Listed here are 19 T cell receptor beta chains from one sample, sequenced in a study of vaccination effects on CD4 cells after COVID-19. Data came from immunoSEQ multiplex PCR; TCRdb stores just in-frame clones and leaves some out. Of about 61,000 clones listed, 73% were seen once; the top ten hold 1% to 1.5%. After expansion with viral peptide pools in the ViraFEST assay, antigen-specific CD4+ T cells were sequenced. Investigators separated out CD4+ T cells once around nine days of culture had passed. Either the BNT162b2 or mRNA-1273 vaccine was given to participants in two doses. These TCRs are of unknown antigen specificity. The source was CD4+ T cells from PBMCs cultured with HCoV-229E spike peptides, collected after COVID-19 vaccination. Source of these receptors: a human donor who received a COVID-19 vaccine.

The rearrangement links TRBV5-1 to TRBJ2-3; D is unclear. V dropped 1 base and J dropped 6 bases, with 21 bases sitting between them. Germline assignment: CDR1 SGHRS and CDR2 YFSETQ. The CDR3 covers 17 residues. DNA of the CDR3: TGCGCCAGCAGCTTGCTAACCGTGGACCTCACCCCGGATACGCAGTATTTT. This translates into CASSLLTVDLTPDTQYF.

The rearrangement links TRBV11-2 to TRBJ2-7, with D possibly being TRBD1 (5 bases). The CDR3 extends over 12 amino acids. Germline assignment: CDR1 SGHAT and CDR2 FQNNGV. V lost 0 bases, J lost 9 bases, and 9 bases lay in between. The CDR3 DNA is TGTGCCAGCAGCTTAGATAGGGGCGGGCAGTACGTC. Translated: CASSLDRGGQYV.

The chain joins TRBV18 to TRBJ2-7; 9 bases align to TRBD1. This CDR3 is 16 amino acids long. Germline CDR1 and CDR2: KGHSH and LQKENI. V lost 3 bases to trimming and J lost 4 bases; unmatched junction nucleotides: 10. CDR3 sequence (DNA): TGTGCCAGCTCACCGAATCCCGGGACAGGGATATACGAGCAGTACGTC. It specifies CASSPNPGTGIYEQYV.

The chain recombines TRBV14 with TRBJ2-5; no definite D call. There are 11 residues in the CDR3. Germline CDR1 and CDR2: SGHDN and FVKESK. Trimming shortened V by 2 bases and J by 2 bases, and 0 bases separated the two germline ends. CDR3 DNA sequence: TGTGCCAGCAGCCAACAAGAGACCCAGTACTTC. Its protein product is CASSQQETQYF.

This clone was counted a few times. The rearrangement uses TRBV15 and TRBJ2-2, with D possibly matching TRBD2 (6 bases). The CDR3 sequence is 15 residues long. Germline V gene lookup returns CDR1 LNHNV and CDR2 YYDKDF (reference sequence). Between the trimmed V and J ends, which lost 1 base and 1 base, there was a span of 7 bases. Here the CDR3 reads CATSRGGLNTGELFF. For the CDR3, the DNA is TGTGCCACCAGCAGAGGGGGACTGAACACCGGGGAGCTGTTTTTT. Combining the CDR3 with reference TRBV15 and TRBJ2-2 gives the whole variable domain DAMVIQNPRYQVTQFGKPVTLSCSQTLNHNVMYWYQQKSSQAPKLLFHYYDKDFNNEADTPDNFQSRRPNTSFCFLDIRSPGLGDTAMYLCATSRGGLNTGELFFGEGSRLTVL.

V and J are TRBV24-1 and TRBJ1-4, with 9 bases that match TRBD1. J gave up 0 bases and V 1 base, and 8 bases lay outside the gene matches. Germline V gives CDR1 KGHDR, CDR2 SFDVKD. This CDR3 region has 19 residues. DNA for the CDR3: TGTGCCACCAGTGATTTCACGGGACAGGGAAGTTCAACTAATGAAAAACTGTTTTTT. This translates into CATSDFTGQGSSTNEKLFF.

This chain joins TRBV7-2 and TRBJ2-1, with D hard to call. The V end lost 5 bases, the J end lost 0 bases, and 5 bases lay between the germline ends. Germline CDR1 is SGHTA and CDR2 is FQGNSA. The CDR3 consists of 13 residues. The DNA for the CDR3 is TGTGCCAGCAGCGCAAGCTCCTACAATGAGCAGTTCTTC. Protein: CASSASSYNEQFF.

J is TRBJ2-5 and V is TRBV2, with a possible D match to TRBD2 (6 bases). Germline loops: CDR1 SNHLY, CDR2 FYNNEI. V was trimmed by 1 base and J by 5 bases, leaving 17 bases between them. The CDR3 extends over 16 amino acids. CDR3: CASSEGGGEASETQYF. DNA of the CDR3: TGTGCCAGCAGTGAAGGAGGAGGGGAGGCCAGTGAGACCCAGTACTTC.

The chain recombines TRBV19 with TRBJ2-3, with TRBD1 matching over 7 bases. This CDR3 has 17 residues. Germline V CDR1 and CDR2: LNHDA, SQIVND (reference sequence). Unmatched junction bases numbered 15, after V lost 5 bases and J lost 4 bases. Here the CDR3 reads CASSAWTGFKSPDTQYF. CDR3 nucleotide sequence: TGTGCCAGTAGTGCCTGGACAGGCTTTAAGTCCCCAGATACGCAGTATTTT.

V usage is TRBV5-1 and J usage is TRBJ1-5; D unclear. This CDR3 is built from 13 residues. Germline values: CDR1 SGHRS, CDR2 YFSETQ. The V and J ends lost 0 bases and 0 bases respectively, with 1 base between them. The CDR3 sequence: CASSLDSNQPQHF. CDR3 in DNA: TGCGCCAGCAGCTTGGATAGCAATCAGCCCCAGCATTTT.

This rearrangement joins TRBV5-1 to TRBJ1-5; weak D call: TRBD1 (5 bases). Trimming stripped 0 bases from V and 4 bases from J, with 17 bases between. The germline CDR1 and CDR2 sequences are SGHRS and YFSETQ. This CDR3 contains 17 residues. Here the CDR3 reads CASSLGWDAEGNQPQHF. In nucleotides, the CDR3 is TGCGCCAGCAGCTTGGGATGGGACGCTGAAGGTAATCAGCCCCAGCATTTT.

This rearrangement joins TRBV7-2 to TRBJ2-5; D gene ambiguous. Per the germline V gene, CDR1 is SGHTA and CDR2 is FQGNSA. V was clipped by 6 bases and J by 2 bases, with 7 bases between them. The CDR3 has 12 residues. The CDR3 protein is CASRSLQETQYF. In nucleotides, the CDR3 is TGTGCCAGCAGATCTCTGCAAGAGACCCAGTACTTC.

The genes are TRBV6-5 and TRBJ1-5, with no clear D. V gave up 0 bases and J gave up 7 bases, with 13 bases separating them. CDR3 length: 15 residues. Germline CDR1 is MNHEY and CDR2 is SVGAGI. CDR3 region: CASSYSSQQGQPQHF. Here the CDR3 DNA reads TGTGCCAGCAGTTACTCTTCCCAACAAGGGCAGCCCCAGCATTTT.

This chain joins TRBV30 and TRBJ2-2; D is possibly TRBD2 (5 bases). The CDR3 sequence is 14 residues long. Germline V gene data show CDR1 as GTSNPN and CDR2 as SVGIG (reference sequence). Trimming stripped 4 bases from V and 7 bases from J, with 16 bases between. The CDR3 nucleotides read TGTGCCTGGAAAGTTGAGGGTAGTGTCGGGGAGCTGTTTTTT. Protein product: CAWKVEGSVGELFF.

The chain employs TRBV2 and TRBJ2-2, with a tentative D call TRBD2 (5 bases). In germline, CDR1 is SNHLY, CDR2 FYNNEI. Trimming left V 4 bases short and J 7 bases short, with 10 bases between. The CDR3 loop spans 13 amino acids. This chain's CDR3 is CASSVTGNGELFF. DNA of the CDR3: TGTGCCAGCAGTGTAACGGGGAACGGGGAGCTGTTTTTT.

This chain joins TRBV19 and TRBJ2-7, with TRBD1 matching 9 bases. CDR3 size: 13 residues. Per germline, CDR1 LNHDA and CDR2 SQIVND (reference sequence). The CDR3 DNA reads as TGTGCCAGTAGTATAGATTTCAGGGACAGGGAAGACGTC. It specifies CASSIDFRDREDV.

The V call is TRBV30, the J call TRBJ1-5; D remains ambiguous. V lost 0 bases to trimming and J lost 0 bases, with 3 bases between them. This CDR3 has 13 amino acids. Germline CDR1 and CDR2: GTSNPN and SVGIG (reference sequence). The CDR3 reads CAWSVGSNQPQHF. CDR3 DNA sequence: TGTGCCTGGAGTGTGGGTAGCAATCAGCCCCAGCATTTT.

In its sample, this clone was seen once. The chain recombines TRBV19 with TRBJ1-2; D may be TRBD1 (5 bases). This CDR3 region has 16 residues. Germline-derived CDR1 and CDR2 are LNHDA and SQIVND (reference sequence). The ends were cut back, 7 bases at V and 4 bases at J, with 22 bases in the middle. The CDR3 nucleotides are TGTGCCAGTACCCAACTTAATACGGGACGACCCTATGGCTACACCTTC. Translation: CASTQLNTGRPYGYTF.

This clone has more than one count but fewer than ten. The chain has TRBV18 and TRBJ1-4; D perhaps matches TRBD1 (5 bases). Trimming stripped 0 bases from V and 1 base from J, with 12 bases between. CDR3 size: 17 residues. Germline V gives CDR1 KGHSH, CDR2 LQKENI. This chain's CDR3 is CASSPPSGAGTNEKLFF. As DNA, the CDR3 is TGTGCCAGCTCACCACCGTCTGGGGCTGGAACTAATGAAAAACTGTTTTTT.